A selection of T cell receptor beta chains follows, all from one sample in a study of blood T cell repertoires in COVID-19. Sequenced by immunoSEQ multiplex PCR; TCRdb stores in-frame clones only, minus some. The sample lists about 120,000 clones, 85% to 90% occurring once. Sample: peripheral blood. These receptors all stem from a man in his 70s with active or convalescent COVID-19. CDR3s include the opening cysteine and the closing phenylalanine or tryptophan. A D gene is named only where the DNA matches it firmly. Clone size is not always given. Where it is, it says once, few, many or a class for expanded clones.

d_call j_call clone_size v_call cdr3_aa cdr3_nt
TRBD1 TRBJ1-6 NA TRBV30 CAWSVLNVGQSDNSPLHF TGTGCCTGGAGTGTACTCAACGTGGGACAGTCGGACAATTCACCCCTCCACTTT
NA TRBJ2-3 NA TRBV29-1 CSVDGWGVTDTQYF TGCAGCGTTGACGGCTGGGGAGTCACAGATACGCAGTATTTT
TRBD2 TRBJ2-1 once TRBV4-1 CASSQAVTSGLYNEQFF TGCGCCAGCAGCCAAGCTGTCACTAGCGGACTTTACAATGAGCAGTTCTTC
TRBD2 TRBJ2-7 NA TRBV15 CATSRDTGTSLPYEQYF TGTGCCACCAGCAGAGACACTGGGACTAGCCTCCCCTACGAGCAGTACTTC
TRBD1 TRBJ1-1 NA TRBV20-1 CGNRGPTEAFF TGCGGGAACAGGGGGCCCACTGAAGCTTTCTTT
NA TRBJ2-7 NA TRBV25-1 CASSKDTLGEQYF TGTGCCAGCAGTAAGGACACTTTGGGCGAGCAGTACTTC
NA TRBJ2-7 NA TRBV6-5 CASRPTAIYEQYF TGTGCCAGCAGGCCGACAGCTATTTACGAGCAGTACTTC
NA TRBJ1-3 NA TRBV3-1/TRBV3-2 CASSQDQGGNTIYF TGTGCCAGCAGCCAAGATCAGGGCGGAAACACCATATATTTT
TRBD1 TRBJ1-2 NA TRBV28 CASSFQGTGEGYGYTF TGTGCCAGCAGTTTCCAAGGGACAGGGGAAGGGTATGGCTACACCTTC
TRBD2 TRBJ2-1 NA TRBV7-3 CASSILAGSPNEQFF TGTGCCAGCAGCATTTTAGCGGGAAGCCCCAATGAGCAGTTCTTC
NA TRBJ1-4 NA TRBV7-9 CASSLGVEKLFF TGTGCCAGCAGCTTAGGAGTTGAAAAACTGTTTTTT
TRBD1 TRBJ2-2 NA TRBV2 CARTGANTGELFF TGTGCCAGGACAGGGGCGAACACCGGGGAGCTGTTTTTT
TRBD2 TRBJ2-1 NA TRBV6-5 CASSSLTSGIPNEQFF TGTGCCAGCAGTTCACTGACTAGCGGGATCCCCAATGAGCAGTTCTTC
NA TRBJ1-3 NA TRBV30 CAWSVSAGPIYF TGTGCCTGGAGTGTATCCGCAGGGCCCATATATTTT
TRBD2 TRBJ2-5 NA TRBV15 CATSRVGTSGSTQYF TGTGCCACCAGCAGGGTCGGGACTAGCGGGAGTACCCAGTACTTC
NA TRBJ2-1 NA TRBV6-5 CASSRHRENNEQFF TGTGCCAGCAGTCGTCACAGGGAAAACAATGAGCAGTTCTTC
NA TRBJ1-1 once TRBV7-9 CASSLGWGENTEAFF TGTGCCAGCAGCTTGGGGTGGGGGGAGAACACTGAAGCTTTCTTT
TRBD2 TRBJ2-7 NA TRBV19 CASNGGRSDEQYF TGTGCCAGTAACGGCGGGAGGTCTGACGAGCAGTACTTC
NA TRBJ1-6 NA TRBV27 CASSSLPRTDMNSPLHF TGTGCCAGCAGTTCGCTCCCAAGGACAGATATGAATTCACCCCTCCACTTT
NA TRBJ1-1 NA TRBV18 CASSPRQKNTEAFF TGTGCCAGCTCACCGCGACAGAAGAACACTGAAGCTTTCTTT
NA TRBJ1-1 NA TRBV3-1/TRBV3-2 CASSRSGNTEAFF TGTGCCAGCAGCCGCTCCGGGAACACTGAAGCTTTCTTT
NA TRBJ1-1 NA TRBV21-1 CASPTVGRWPEAFF TGTGCCAGCCCTACTGTAGGGAGGTGGCCTGAAGCTTTCTTT
NA TRBJ2-3 NA TRBV29-1 CSATGSTDTQYF TGCAGCGCCACAGGGAGCACAGATACGCAGTATTTT
TRBD1 TRBJ1-3 NA TRBV28 CASRDREGAIYF TGTGCCAGCAGGGACAGGGAGGGTGCCATATATTTT
NA TRBJ2-1 few TRBV9 CASSVGSPISYNEQFF TGTGCCAGCAGCGTAGGCAGTCCCATCTCCTACAATGAGCAGTTCTTC
NA TRBJ2-2 NA TRBV7-9 CASSLPGVGGNTGELFF TGTGCCAGCAGCCTACCTGGCGTTGGCGGTAACACCGGGGAGCTGTTTTTT
TRBD1 TRBJ1-1 NA TRBV10-3 CAISEWTGMNTEAFF TGTGCCATCAGTGAATGGACAGGGATGAACACTGAAGCTTTCTTT
TRBD1 TRBJ1-3 NA TRBV27 CASSPDRGTGNTIYF TGTGCCAGCAGCCCGGACAGGGGAACTGGAAACACCATATATTTT
NA TRBJ1-1 NA TRBV18 CASSWRENTEAFF TGTGCCAGCTCATGGCGGGAGAACACTGAAGCTTTCTTT
NA TRBJ2-5 NA TRBV9 CASTLGTHQETQYF TGTGCCAGCACACTCGGGACTCACCAAGAGACCCAGTACTTC
NA TRBJ2-3 NA TRBV29-1 CSVTGSTDTQYF TGCAGCGTTACCGGGAGCACAGATACGCAGTATTTT
TRBD1 TRBJ1-4 NA TRBV7-2 CASSDRTGGTNEKLFF TGTGCCAGCAGCGATAGGACAGGGGGGACTAATGAAAAACTGTTTTTT
TRBD2 TRBJ2-7 NA TRBV5-1 CASSLKLAGGSVSYEQYF TGCGCCAGCAGCCTAAAACTAGCGGGGGGAAGCGTCTCCTACGAGCAGTACTTC
NA TRBJ2-5 once TRBV28 CASASGGRETQYF TGTGCCAGCGCCAGCGGAGGGAGGGAGACCCAGTACTTC
TRBD1 TRBJ2-5 once TRBV15 CATSRNPGGQETQYF TGTGCCACCAGCAGAAATCCAGGGGGTCAAGAGACCCAGTACTTC
NA TRBJ1-2 NA TRBV3-1/TRBV3-2 CASSPRSEIDGYTF TGTGCCAGCAGCCCCCGATCGGAGATCGATGGCTACACCTTC
NA TRBJ2-3 NA TRBV27 CASSLSGVWVF TGTGCCAGCAGTTTATCAGGGGTATGGGTATTT
TRBD1 TRBJ2-1 NA TRBV6-5 CASSPGTGSYNEQFF TGTGCCAGCAGTCCAGGGACAGGGTCGTACAATGAGCAGTTCTTC
NA TRBJ1-2 NA TRBV27 CASSLKAGYGYTF TGTGCCAGCAGCTTAAAGGCGGGTTATGGCTACACCTTC
NA TRBJ1-1 NA TRBV7-2 CASSLGWGVNTEAFF TGTGCCAGCAGCTTAGGGTGGGGGGTGAACACTGAAGCTTTCTTT
TRBD1 TRBJ1-1 NA TRBV12-3/TRBV12-4 CASITGATEAFF TGTGCCAGCATCACAGGGGCCACTGAAGCTTTCTTT